The rows below give T cell receptor beta chains drawn from one sample of a study of identifying expanded T cells in peripheral blood. The assay was immunoSEQ multiplex PCR, and TCRdb's table has in-frame clones only and misses some. The sample has tens of thousands of clones; roughly 88% are singletons. The sample consisted of blood. The receptor source for this set is a person aged 18-70 years in good health. The CDR3 runs from the conserved cysteine through the conserved F or W. The order of the fields is V gene, clone size, J gene, D gene, CDR3 protein, CDR3 DNA. D genes are given only for firm matches. Expanded clones are given a class, and other clones once, few, many or no size at all.

TRBV4-1	NA	TRBJ1-5	NA	CASSPRNSVNQPQHF	TGCGCCAGCAGCCCCAGGAACAGCGTCAATCAGCCCCAGCATTTT
TRBV5-1	NA	TRBJ1-1	NA	CASSPEGTGTKAFF	TGCGCCAGCAGCCCTGAGGGTACCGGGACAAAAGCTTTCTTT
TRBV5-1	NA	TRBJ2-4	TRBD2	CASSSGRVAKNIQYF	TGCGCCAGCAGCTCGGGGAGGGTGGCCAAAAACATTCAGTACTTC
TRBV13	NA	TRBJ1-1	TRBD1	CASSLGDRVGTEAFF	TGTGCCAGCAGCTTAGGAGACAGGGTGGGCACTGAAGCTTTCTTT
TRBV5-1	NA	TRBJ1-2	TRBD1	CASSRRTGGENYGYTF	TGCGCCAGCAGCCGTCGGACAGGGGGAGAGAACTATGGCTACACCTTC
TRBV5-4	NA	TRBJ1-2	NA	CASSLDSANYGYTF	TGTGCCAGCAGCTTGGACAGCGCTAACTATGGCTACACCTTC
TRBV6-5	NA	TRBJ2-3	NA	CASRKRDTQYF	TGTGCCAGCCGAAAGAGGGATACGCAGTATTTT
TRBV30	NA	TRBJ1-2	NA	CAWSVFRGGYTF	TGTGCCTGGAGTGTGTTCAGGGGCGGCTACACCTTC
TRBV5-1	NA	TRBJ1-1	TRBD1	CASTQGGLTEAFF	TGCGCCAGCACCCAGGGGGGTCTCACTGAAGCTTTCTTT
TRBV14	NA	TRBJ2-4	NA	CASSPRGGMGKNIQYF	TGTGCCAGCAGCCCCAGGGGCGGTATGGGCAAAAACATTCAGTACTTC
TRBV29-1	NA	TRBJ1-2	TRBD1	CSVEGGGDRGNYGYTF	TGCAGCGTTGAAGGCGGAGGGGACAGGGGGAACTATGGCTACACCTTC
TRBV19	NA	TRBJ1-2	NA	CASSRTDVRGYTF	TGTGCCAGTAGCAGGACAGACGTTAGGGGCTACACCTTC
TRBV6-1	NA	TRBJ1-2	NA	CASTTYGGLEGYTF	TGTGCCAGCACGACCTACGGGGGGCTCGAGGGCTACACCTTC
TRBV6-5	NA	TRBJ2-7	NA	CASSQSSRPSYEQYF	TGTGCCAGCAGTCAAAGTTCCCGGCCTTCCTACGAGCAGTACTTC
TRBV25-1	NA	TRBJ1-2	NA	CASSERFGGGYTF	TGTGCCAGCAGTGAAAGGTTCGGGGGAGGCTACACCTTC
TRBV29-1	NA	TRBJ2-1	NA	CSVDFPYNEQFF	TGCAGCGTGGACTTCCCCTACAATGAGCAGTTCTTC
TRBV4-1	NA	TRBJ2-1	NA	CASSQASDEQFF	TGCGCCAGCAGCCAAGCTAGCGATGAGCAGTTCTTC
TRBV29-1	few	TRBJ2-3	NA	CSAGRVASTDTQYF	TGCAGCGCCGGTCGGGTAGCTAGCACAGATACGCAGTATTTT
TRBV5-6	NA	TRBJ1-1	TRBD1	CASSPQPLTGKYGAFF	TGTGCCAGCAGCCCACAACCCCTGACAGGGAAATATGGAGCTTTCTTT
TRBV29-1	many	TRBJ1-2	NA	CSVELNGDGYTF	TGCAGCGTTGAGCTCAACGGGGATGGCTACACCTTC
TRBV5-1	NA	TRBJ1-2	NA	CASSFESGRLESDTF	TGCGCCAGCAGCTTCGAGTCAGGGAGATTGGAGTCCGACACCTTC
TRBV6-5	NA	TRBJ2-7	NA	CASSYSGGLTTYEQYF	TGTGCCAGCAGTTACTCAGGGGGGCTGACGACCTACGAGCAGTACTTC
TRBV5-1	NA	TRBJ1-6	NA	CASHWGDDNSPLHF	TGCGCCAGCCATTGGGGGGACGATAATTCACCCCTCCACTTT
TRBV19	NA	TRBJ2-3	TRBD1	CASSKGQGITDTQYF	TGTGCCAGTAGTAAGGGACAGGGTATCACAGATACGCAGTATTTT
TRBV11-2	once	TRBJ2-7	TRBD1	CASSQYRDRGSQQYF	TGTGCCAGCAGCCAATACCGGGACAGGGGGTCGCAGCAGTACTTC